This T cell receptor beta chain was captured in a study of shared clonotypes between healthy human individuals (dated by TCRdb to the early 2020s). For context, the study as a whole: A few men and two women, aged 18 to 49 years, made up the cohort. For each donor, three plates each were used for CD4 naive and CD4 memory, two plates were used for CD8 naive, and one plate was used for CD8 memory. The study deeply sequenced blood TCR repertoires of about 5 healthy adults to estimate repertoire size and the extent of clonotype sharing between individuals. Different laboratories and diverse techniques were used to prepare libraries and sequence TCR repertoires, to increase sequencing depth and limit assay-specific biases. Each donor's leukapheresis produced roughly between roughly 0.9 and 8.9 billion PBMCs. Beyond this particular receptor, the publication reports: Pairwise subsampling led to the expectation that sequencing depth would affect the degree of clonotype sharing among donors. Only blood was sampled, and tissue TCR repertoires likely differ from those in blood. Estimated clonotype richness was generally larger for naive than for memory subsets. When a handful of donors were compared, the shared fraction of clonotypes was roughly 4.8% for naive CD4, over 3% for naive CD8, 2% to 2.5% for memory CD4, and less than 0.5% for memory CD8. The genetic and exposure-history diversity represented was limited by the small number of donors. Compared with non-shared clonotypes, clonotypes shared by all four sorted-subset donors had higher generation probabilities. Incomplete sequencing was indicated by rarefaction of sorted-subset datasets, despite the large sequencing depth.

V drops 7 bases and J drops 3 bases, leaving 18 bases in between. From cysteine to phenylalanine, the CDR3 is 15 amino acids long. The sequence is cut down to CDR3 DNA, 45 bases in frame from base 1. The germline V gene (reference sequence) gives CDR1 as MNHNY and CDR2 as SVGAGI. Remarks on this clone: Its antigen target is currently unknown. The sample holds no much larger clone one base away, and base qualities are not on file.

TCR CDR3 regions were amplified from genomic DNA by multiplex PCR using the deep immunoSEQ assay. Genomic DNA extracted from each cell subset was distributed evenly over all wells of several immunoSEQ 96-well plates, and each plate served as one replicate. For sorted subsets, roughly 200 ng of genomic DNA, equivalent to roughly 30,000 T cell genomes, went into each replicate PCR. Purified libraries were quantified with a Qubit 3.0 fluorometer, sized on a Bioanalyzer 2100, and re-quantified with the KAPA Library Quantification kit. Each immunoSEQ 96-well plate was sequenced on its own single-read 150-cycle Illumina NextSeq 550 flow cell. On the authors' methods: Because the immunoSEQ output held only junctional sequences and lacked quality scores, the filtering could not match the filtering applied to full-length reads. Sequences were annotated with PyIR, a Python wrapper for IgBLAST v1.9, and V/J genes and CDR3 were assigned using IMGT germline references. Reads were removed for weak V/J assignments (E-value above 1e-6), missing CDR3, stop codons, out-of-frame junctions, or ambiguous translated residues. V3J clonotypes were defined by identical inferred V gene, J gene, and CDR3 amino acid sequence. The percentage overlap between two repertoires was calculated by dividing the number of shared unique clonotypes by the size of the smaller repertoire. Repertoire richness was assessed with RTK rarefaction, the Chao1 estimator, and Recon v2.1 estimates of unobserved clonotypes. Generation probabilities were computed with OLGA for all TCRbeta clonotypes obtained by the gDNA method from four donors. What TCRdb holds here is the immuneACCESS table cut down to in-frame rearrangements. Part of the clones is not present; checked against another copy, under half of the missing clones reflect an unresolved V gene, and the others are unexplained. V and J calls and clone size come straight from that table; D and trimming were deduced from the DNA. This sample holds about 2 million clones; roughly 94% were observed only once. The top ten clonotypes cover 1% to 1.5% of the sample.

For the CD8 naive samples, CD45RO-negative cells were positively selected for CCR7, yielding a CD45RA+CCR7+ population from which TemRA cells were excluded. The donors were healthy, HIV-negative adults who had no recently reported acute infections or vaccinations. Every donor was a Caucasian adult living in Nashville, Tennessee, USA. Blood was obtained by leukapheresis, after which PBMCs were separated by Ficoll-Histopaque density gradient centrifugation and cryopreserved in liquid nitrogen vapor phase. Analytical flow cytometry was used to check the purity and quantity of every magnetically sorted T cell population. Genomic DNA was isolated from each sorted fraction and quantified by UV absorbance on a Nanodrop 2000c.

The TCR originated in a man aged 18 to 29 in good health. Here the chain combines TRBV6-6 and TRBJ1-2, and possibly TRBD1, on 5 matching bases. The sequencing sample was made of naive CD8+ T cells sorted from blood. The intended sense of this specimen's cell subset or site label: CD45RA+CCR7+. The nucleotide sequence reads TGTGCCAGCACAGGGTGGGTTGGAGTTGACTATGGCTACACCTTC. This translates into CASTGWVGVDYGYTF.